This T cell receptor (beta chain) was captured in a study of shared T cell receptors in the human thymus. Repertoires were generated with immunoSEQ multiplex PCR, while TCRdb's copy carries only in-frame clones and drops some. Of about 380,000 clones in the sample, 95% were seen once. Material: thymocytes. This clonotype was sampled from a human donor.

For the CDR3, the DNA is TGTGCCAGCAGCGTAGACCCCCCCGAGGGAAACACTGAAGCTTTCTTT. Translation gives CASSVDPPEGNTEAFF. The chain employs TRBV9 and TRBJ1-1; D is ambiguous. Germline assignment: CDR1 SGDLS and CDR2 YYNGEE. CDR3 length: 16 residues. Trimming pared 0 bases from V and 2 bases from J, leaving 14 bases between.